Detailed here is one T cell receptor beta chain. This sample was taken from a study of naive and memory T cell subsets. Blood and skin TCR RNA was reverse transcribed with alpha and beta constant primers. Four PCR rounds used nested alpha and beta constant region primers plus the SP2 primer. TCRdb re-called the 5' RACE reads with MiXCR, one entry per CDR3 protein. In the table there are approximately 24,000 distinct CDR3 sequences, roughly 23% of which are singletons. Trimming removed 8 bases from V and 5 bases from J; junction bases left unmatched: 12. The CDR3 length is 14 residues. Whole-blood samples were about 2.5 ml of peripheral blood from healthy adult volunteers. A UMI-containing oligonucleotide was joined by 3' ligation to the TCR cDNA template.

This sequence was found in a female donor in good health. The chain carries TRBV12-3 or TRBV12-4 and TRBJ2-7, with 7 bases that match TRBD1. The CDR3: CASGRSTGVNEQYF. The CDR3 coding sequence is TGTGCCAGCGGTCGGAGCACAGGGGTTAACGAGCAGTACTTC.